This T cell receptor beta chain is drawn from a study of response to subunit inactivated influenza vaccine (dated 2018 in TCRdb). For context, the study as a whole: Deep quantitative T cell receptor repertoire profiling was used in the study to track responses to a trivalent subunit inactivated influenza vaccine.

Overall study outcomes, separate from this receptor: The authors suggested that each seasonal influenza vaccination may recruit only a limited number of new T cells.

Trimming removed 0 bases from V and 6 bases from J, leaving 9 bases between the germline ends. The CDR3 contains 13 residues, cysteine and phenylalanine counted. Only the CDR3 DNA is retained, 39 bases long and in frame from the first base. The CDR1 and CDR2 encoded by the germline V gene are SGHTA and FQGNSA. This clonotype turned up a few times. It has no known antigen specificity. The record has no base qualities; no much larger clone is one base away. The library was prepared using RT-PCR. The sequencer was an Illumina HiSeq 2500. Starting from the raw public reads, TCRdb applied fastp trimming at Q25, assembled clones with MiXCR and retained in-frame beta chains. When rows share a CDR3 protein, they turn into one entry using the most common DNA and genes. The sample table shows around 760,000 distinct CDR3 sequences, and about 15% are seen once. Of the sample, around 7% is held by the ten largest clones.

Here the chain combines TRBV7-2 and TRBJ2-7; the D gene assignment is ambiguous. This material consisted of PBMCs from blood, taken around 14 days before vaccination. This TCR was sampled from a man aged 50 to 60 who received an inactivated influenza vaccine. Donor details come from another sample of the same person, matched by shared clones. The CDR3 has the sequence CASSLAEQFEQYF. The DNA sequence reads TGTGCCAGCAGCTTAGCGGAGCAATTCGAGCAGTACTTC.